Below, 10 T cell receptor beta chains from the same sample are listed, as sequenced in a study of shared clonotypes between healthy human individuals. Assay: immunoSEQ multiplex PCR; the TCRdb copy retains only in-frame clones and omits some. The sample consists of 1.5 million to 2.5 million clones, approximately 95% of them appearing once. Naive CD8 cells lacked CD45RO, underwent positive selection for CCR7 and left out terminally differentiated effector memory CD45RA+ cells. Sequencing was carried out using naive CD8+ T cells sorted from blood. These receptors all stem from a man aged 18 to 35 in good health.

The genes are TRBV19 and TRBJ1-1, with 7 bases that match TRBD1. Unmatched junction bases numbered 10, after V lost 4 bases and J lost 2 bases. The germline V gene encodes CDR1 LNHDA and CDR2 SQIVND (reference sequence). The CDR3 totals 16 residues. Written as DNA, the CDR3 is TGTGCCAGTAGTAACAGGGGAGAGGGGTTTAACACTGAAGCTTTCTTT. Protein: CASSNRGEGFNTEAFF.

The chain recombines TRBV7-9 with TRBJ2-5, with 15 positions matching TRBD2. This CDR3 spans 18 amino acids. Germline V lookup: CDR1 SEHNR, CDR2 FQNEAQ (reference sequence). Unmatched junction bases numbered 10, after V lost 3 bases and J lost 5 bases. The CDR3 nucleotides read TGTGCCAGCAGCTTTTACCCAGGACTAGCGGGAGGGCGGGAGACCCAGTACTTC. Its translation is CASSFYPGLAGGRETQYF.

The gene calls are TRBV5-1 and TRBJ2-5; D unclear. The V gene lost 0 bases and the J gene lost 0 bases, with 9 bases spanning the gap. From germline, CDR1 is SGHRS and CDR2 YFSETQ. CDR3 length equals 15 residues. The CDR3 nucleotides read TGCGCCAGCAGCTTGGAACGGGCGTACCAAGAGACCCAGTACTTC. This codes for CASSLERAYQETQYF. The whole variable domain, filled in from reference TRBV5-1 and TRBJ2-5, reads KAGVTQTPRYLIKTRGQQVTLSCSPISGHRSVSWYQQTPGQGLQFLFEYFSETQRNKGNFPGRFSGRQFSNSRSEMNVSTLELGDSALYLCASSLERAYQETQYFGPGTRLLVL.

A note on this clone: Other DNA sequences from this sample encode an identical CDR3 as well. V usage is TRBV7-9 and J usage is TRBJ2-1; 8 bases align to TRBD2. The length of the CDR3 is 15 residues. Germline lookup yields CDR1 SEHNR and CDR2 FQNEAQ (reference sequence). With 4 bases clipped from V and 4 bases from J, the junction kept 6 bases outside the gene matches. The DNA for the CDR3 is TGTGCCAGCAGCTCTACTAGCGGCCTTTACAATGAGCAGTTCTTC. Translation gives CASSSTSGLYNEQFF.

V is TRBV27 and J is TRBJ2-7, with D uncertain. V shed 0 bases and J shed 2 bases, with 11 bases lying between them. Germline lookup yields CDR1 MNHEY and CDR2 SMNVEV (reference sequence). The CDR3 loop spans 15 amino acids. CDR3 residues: CASSLSMGYAYEQYF. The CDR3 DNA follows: TGTGCCAGCAGTTTATCGATGGGGTACGCCTACGAGCAGTACTTC.

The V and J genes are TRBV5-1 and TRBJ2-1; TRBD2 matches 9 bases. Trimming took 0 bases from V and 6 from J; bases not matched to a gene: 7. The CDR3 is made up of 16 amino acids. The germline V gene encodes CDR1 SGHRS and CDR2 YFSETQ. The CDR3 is CASSLEGLAGPNEQFF. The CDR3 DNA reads TGCGCCAGCAGCTTGGAAGGGCTAGCGGGACCCAATGAGCAGTTCTTC.

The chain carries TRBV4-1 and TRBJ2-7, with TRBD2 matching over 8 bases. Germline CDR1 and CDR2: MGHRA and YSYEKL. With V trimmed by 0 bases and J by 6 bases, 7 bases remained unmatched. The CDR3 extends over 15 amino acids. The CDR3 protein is CASSQDLGAGAEQYF. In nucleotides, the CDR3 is TGCGCCAGCAGCCAAGATTTGGGAGCGGGAGCCGAGCAGTACTTC.

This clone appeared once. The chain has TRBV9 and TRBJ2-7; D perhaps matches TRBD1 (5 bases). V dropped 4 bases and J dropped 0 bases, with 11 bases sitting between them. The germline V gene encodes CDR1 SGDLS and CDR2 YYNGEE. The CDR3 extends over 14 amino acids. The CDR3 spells CASSLVTDSYEQYF. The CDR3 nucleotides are TGTGCCAGCAGCCTCGTGACAGACTCCTACGAGCAGTACTTC.

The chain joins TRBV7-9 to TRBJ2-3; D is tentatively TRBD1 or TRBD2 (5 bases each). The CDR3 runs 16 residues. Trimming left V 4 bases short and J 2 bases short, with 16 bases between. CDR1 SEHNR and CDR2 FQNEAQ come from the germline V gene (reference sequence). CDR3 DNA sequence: TGTGCCAGCAGCTCATCCTCCGGGACCCCCACAGATACGCAGTATTTT. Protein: CASSSSSGTPTDTQYF.

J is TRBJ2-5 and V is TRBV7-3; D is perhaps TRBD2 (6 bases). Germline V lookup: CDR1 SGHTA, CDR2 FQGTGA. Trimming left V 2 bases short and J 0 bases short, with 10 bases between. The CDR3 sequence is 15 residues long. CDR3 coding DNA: TGTGCCAGCAGCTTACAGGCGGGGTACCAAGAGACCCAGTACTTC. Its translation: CASSLQAGYQETQYF.